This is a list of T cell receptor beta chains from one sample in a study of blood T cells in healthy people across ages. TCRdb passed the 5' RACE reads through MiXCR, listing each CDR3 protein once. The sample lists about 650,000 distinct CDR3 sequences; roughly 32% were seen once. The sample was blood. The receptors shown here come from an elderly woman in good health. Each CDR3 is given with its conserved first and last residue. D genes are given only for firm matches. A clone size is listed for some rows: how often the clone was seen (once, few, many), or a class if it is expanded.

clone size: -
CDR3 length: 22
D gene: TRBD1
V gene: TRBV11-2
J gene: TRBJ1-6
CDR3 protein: CASGLVQFWQGATFLENSPLHF
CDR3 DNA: TGTGCCAGCGGCTTAGTACAATTTTGGCAGGGGGCGACCTTTTTGGAGAATTCACCCCTCCACTTT

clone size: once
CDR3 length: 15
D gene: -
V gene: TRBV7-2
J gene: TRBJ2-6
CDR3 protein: CASSLAAEGANVLTF
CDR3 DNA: TGTGCCAGCAGCTTGGCGGCGGAAGGGGCCAACGTCCTGACTTTC

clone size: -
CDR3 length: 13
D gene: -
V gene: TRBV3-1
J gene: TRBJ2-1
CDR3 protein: CASSQEYQETQFF
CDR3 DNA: TGTGCCAGCAGCCAAGAGTACCAAGAGACCCAGTTCTTC

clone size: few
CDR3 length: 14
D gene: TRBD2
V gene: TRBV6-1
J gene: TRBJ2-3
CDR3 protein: CATGGGWGTDTQYF
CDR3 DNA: TGTGCCACCGGGGGGGGTTGGGGCACAGATACGCAGTATTTT

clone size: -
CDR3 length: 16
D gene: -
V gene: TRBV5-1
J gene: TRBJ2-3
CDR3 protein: CASSLNSRPTTDTQYF
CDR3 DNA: TGCGCCAGCAGTTTAAACAGCCGGCCCACCACAGATACGCAGTATTTT

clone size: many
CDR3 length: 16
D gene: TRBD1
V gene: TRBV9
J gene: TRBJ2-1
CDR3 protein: CASVPSGTGGAGEQFF
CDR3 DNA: TGTGCCAGCGTTCCGTCCGGGACAGGGGGCGCGGGTGAGCAGTTCTTC

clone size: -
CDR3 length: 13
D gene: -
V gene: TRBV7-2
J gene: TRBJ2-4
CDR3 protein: CASSLDRQNIQYF
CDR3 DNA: TGTGCCAGCAGCTTAGACCGCCAAAACATTCAGTACTTC

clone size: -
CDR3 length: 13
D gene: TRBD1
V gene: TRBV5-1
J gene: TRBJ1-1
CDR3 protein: CASSLTGADIAFF
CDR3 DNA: TGCGCCAGCAGCTTGACAGGGGCGGATATTGCTTTCTTT

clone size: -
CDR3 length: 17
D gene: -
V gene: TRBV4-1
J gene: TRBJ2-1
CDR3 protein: CASSPGPRGGSYNEQFF
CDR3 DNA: TGCGCCAGCAGCCCAGGTCCCCGAGGCGGCTCCTACAATGAGCAGTTCTTC

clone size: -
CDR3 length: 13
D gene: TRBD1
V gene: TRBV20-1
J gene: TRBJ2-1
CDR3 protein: CSARGIRGFEQFF
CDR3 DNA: TGCAGTGCTAGAGGCATCAGGGGGTTCGAGCAGTTCTTC

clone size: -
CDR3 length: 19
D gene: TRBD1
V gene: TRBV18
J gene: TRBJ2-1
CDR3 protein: CASSPQRLTGSERRNEQFF
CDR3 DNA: TGTGCCAGCTCGCCACAAAGACTGACAGGGAGTGAACGGAGGAATGAGCAGTTCTTC

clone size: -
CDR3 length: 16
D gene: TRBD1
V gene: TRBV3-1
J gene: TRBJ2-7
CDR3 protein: CASSPTRQGPYNEQYF
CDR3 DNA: TGTGCCAGCAGCCCCACCCGACAGGGCCCCTACAATGAGCAGTACTTC

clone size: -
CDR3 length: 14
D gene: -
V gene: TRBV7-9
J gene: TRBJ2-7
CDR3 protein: CASTEGPNAYEQYF
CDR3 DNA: TGTGCCAGCACGGAGGGGCCCAACGCCTACGAGCAGTACTTC

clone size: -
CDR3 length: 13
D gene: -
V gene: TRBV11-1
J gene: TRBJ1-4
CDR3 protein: CASSQGREEKLFF
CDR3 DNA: TGTGCCAGCAGCCAGGGACGAGAGGAAAAACTGTTTTTT

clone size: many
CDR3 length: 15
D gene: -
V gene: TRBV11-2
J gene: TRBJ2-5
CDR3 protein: CASSPRGGLQETQYF
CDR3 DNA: TGTGCCAGCAGCCCTAGGGGGGGACTTCAAGAGACCCAGTACTTC

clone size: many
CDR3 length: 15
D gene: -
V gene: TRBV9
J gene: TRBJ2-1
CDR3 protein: CASSFGRGSYNEQFF
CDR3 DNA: TGTGCCAGCAGCTTCGGACGGGGCTCCTACAATGAGCAGTTCTTC

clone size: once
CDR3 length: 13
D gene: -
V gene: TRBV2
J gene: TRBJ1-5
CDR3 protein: CASNLGSNQPQHF
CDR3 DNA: TGTGCCAGCAATTTGGGTAGCAATCAGCCCCAGCATTTT

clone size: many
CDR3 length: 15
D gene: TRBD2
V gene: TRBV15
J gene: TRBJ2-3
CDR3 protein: CATSRGGGGSHTQYF
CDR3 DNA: TGTGCCACCAGCAGAGGCGGGGGGGGTTCCCATACGCAGTATTTT

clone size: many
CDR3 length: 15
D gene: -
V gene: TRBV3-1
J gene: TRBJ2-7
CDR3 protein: CASSQGGQKSYEQYF
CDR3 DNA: TGTGCCAGCAGCCAAGGGGGGCAGAAGTCCTACGAGCAGTACTTC

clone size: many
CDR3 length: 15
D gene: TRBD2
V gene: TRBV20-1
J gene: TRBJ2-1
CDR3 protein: CSASRRGGYYNEQFF
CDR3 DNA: TGCAGTGCTAGTAGGCGGGGGGGTTATTACAATGAGCAGTTCTTC

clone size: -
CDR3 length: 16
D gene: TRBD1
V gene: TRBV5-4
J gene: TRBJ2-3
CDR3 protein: CASSFPGQGIPDTQYF
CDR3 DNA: TGTGCCAGCAGCTTCCCGGGACAGGGGATTCCAGATACGCAGTATTTT

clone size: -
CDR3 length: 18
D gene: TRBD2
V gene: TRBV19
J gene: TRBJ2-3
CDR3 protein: CASSISLAGTSSTDAQYF
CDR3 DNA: TGTGCCAGTAGTATAAGTCTAGCGGGGACCTCTAGCACAGATGCGCAGTATTTT

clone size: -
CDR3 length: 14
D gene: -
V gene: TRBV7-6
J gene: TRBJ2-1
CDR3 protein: CASSLAGTLDEQFF
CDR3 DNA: TGTGCCAGCAGCTTAGCGGGCACCCTGGATGAGCAGTTCTTC

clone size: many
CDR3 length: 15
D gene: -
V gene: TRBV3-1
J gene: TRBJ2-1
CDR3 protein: CASSPRWGAKSEQFF
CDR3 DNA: TGTGCCAGCAGCCCCCGATGGGGGGCTAAAAGTGAGCAGTTCTTC

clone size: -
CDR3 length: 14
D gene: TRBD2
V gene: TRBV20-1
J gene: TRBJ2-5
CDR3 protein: CSATGTSGQETQYF
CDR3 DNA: TGCAGTGCGACCGGGACTAGCGGGCAAGAGACCCAGTACTTC

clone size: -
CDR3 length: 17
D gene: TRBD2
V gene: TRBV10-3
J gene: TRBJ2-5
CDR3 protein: CAISAPSGGRYQETQYF
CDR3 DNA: TGTGCCATCAGTGCGCCTAGCGGGGGCCGGTACCAAGAGACCCAGTACTTC

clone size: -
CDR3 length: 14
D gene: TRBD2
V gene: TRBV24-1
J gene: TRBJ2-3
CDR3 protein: CATRGAGGSDTQYF
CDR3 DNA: TGTGCCACCAGGGGGGCGGGGGGGTCGGATACGCAGTATTTT

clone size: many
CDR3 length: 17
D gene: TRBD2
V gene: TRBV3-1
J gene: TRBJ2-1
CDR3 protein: CASSQGGSGGMRNEQFF
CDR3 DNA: TGTGCCAGCAGCCAAGGAGGCAGCGGGGGAATGAGAAATGAGCAGTTCTTC

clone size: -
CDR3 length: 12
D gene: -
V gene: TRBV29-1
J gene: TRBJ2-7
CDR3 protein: CSGADSTHEQYF
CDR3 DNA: TGCAGCGGTGCTGACAGCACCCACGAGCAGTACTTC